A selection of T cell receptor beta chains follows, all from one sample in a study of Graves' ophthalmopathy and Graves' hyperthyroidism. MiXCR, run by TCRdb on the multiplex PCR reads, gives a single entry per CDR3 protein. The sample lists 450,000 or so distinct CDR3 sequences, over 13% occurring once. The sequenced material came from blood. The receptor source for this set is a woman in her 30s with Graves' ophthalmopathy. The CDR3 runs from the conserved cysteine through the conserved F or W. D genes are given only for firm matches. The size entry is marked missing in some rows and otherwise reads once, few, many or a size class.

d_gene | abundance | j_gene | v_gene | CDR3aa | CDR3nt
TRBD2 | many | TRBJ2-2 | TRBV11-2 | CASTPGLAGGLNTGELFF | TGTGCCAGCACCCCAGGGCTAGCGGGGGGGCTGAACACCGGGGAGCTGTTTTTT
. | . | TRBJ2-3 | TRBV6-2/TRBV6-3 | CASSSGWGLNTDTQYF | TGTGCCAGCAGTTCTGGTTGGGGACTCAACACAGATACGCAGTATTTT
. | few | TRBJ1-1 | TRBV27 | CASSLFGFKPAPREAFF | TGTGCCAGCAGTTTATTCGGGTTTAAACCGGCCCCCAGAGAAGCTTTCTTT
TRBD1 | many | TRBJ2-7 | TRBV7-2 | CASSSRTGGNYEQYF | TGTGCCAGCAGCTCGCGGACAGGGGGCAACTACGAGCAGTACTTC
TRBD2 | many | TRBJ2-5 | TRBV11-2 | CASSSSGLAEETQYF | TGTGCCAGCAGCTCGTCGGGACTAGCGGAAGAGACCCAGTACTTC
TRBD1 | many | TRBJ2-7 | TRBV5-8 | CASSHPGQGTEQYF | TGTGCCAGCAGCCATCCGGGACAGGGAACCGAGCAGTACTTC
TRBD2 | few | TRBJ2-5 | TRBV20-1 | CSAREGTSGPQETQYF | TGCAGTGCTAGAGAAGGGACTAGCGGGCCCCAAGAGACCCAGTACTTC
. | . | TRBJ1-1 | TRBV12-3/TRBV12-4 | CATSFGGIGTEAFF | TGTGCAACCAGCTTTGGGGGGATAGGGACTGAAGCTTTCTTT
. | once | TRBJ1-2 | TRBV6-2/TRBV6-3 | CASTDGTSYGYTF | TGTGCCAGCACCGACGGGACATCCTATGGCTACACCTTC
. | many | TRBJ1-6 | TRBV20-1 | CSAFQGNYNSPLHF | TGCAGTGCTTTCCAGGGAAACTATAATTCACCCCTCCACTTT
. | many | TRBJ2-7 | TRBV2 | CASSEARLAGSYEQYF | TGTGCCAGCAGTGAAGCGCGGCTCGCCGGCTCCTACGAGCAGTACTTC
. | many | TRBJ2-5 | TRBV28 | CASTPSFGGLQETQYF | TGTGCCAGCACCCCTTCCTTTGGGGGACTCCAAGAGACCCAGTACTTC
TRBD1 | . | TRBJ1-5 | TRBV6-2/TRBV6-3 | CASRLTGVHQPQHF | TGTGCCAGCAGACTCACAGGGGTTCATCAGCCCCAGCATTTT
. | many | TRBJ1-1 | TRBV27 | CASSSGALMNTEAFF | TGTGCCAGCAGTTCTGGGGCTCTCATGAACACTGAAGCTTTCTTT
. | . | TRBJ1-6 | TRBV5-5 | CASSPGLQGSPLHF | TGTGCCAGCAGTCCCGGGCTACAGGGATCACCCCTCCACTTT
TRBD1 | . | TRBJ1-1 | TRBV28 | CASSSDRDRVSTEAFF | TGTGCCAGCAGTTCGGACAGGGACAGGGTGAGCACTGAAGCTTTCTTT
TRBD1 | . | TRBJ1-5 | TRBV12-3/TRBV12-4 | CASSSRQGALAQHF | TGTGCCAGCAGTTCTCGACAGGGTGCTTTAGCCCAGCATTTT
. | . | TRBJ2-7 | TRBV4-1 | CASSQVLAVSSYEQYF | TGCGCCAGCAGCCAAGTGTTAGCGGTCAGCTCCTACGAGCAGTACTTC
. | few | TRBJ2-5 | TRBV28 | CATVSEKQETQYF | TGTGCCACCGTGAGTGAAAAACAAGAGACCCAGTACTTC
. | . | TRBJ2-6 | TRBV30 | CAWEGKRSGANVLTF | TGTGCCTGGGAAGGCAAGCGCTCTGGGGCCAACGTCCTGACTTTC
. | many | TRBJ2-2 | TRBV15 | CATSRDEGISNTGELFF | TGTGCCACCAGCAGAGATGAGGGGATCAGCAACACCGGGGAGCTGTTTTTT
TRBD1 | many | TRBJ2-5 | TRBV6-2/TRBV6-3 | CASSYSRGTGGSETQYF | TGTGCCAGCAGTTACTCGAGGGGGACAGGGGGCTCGGAGACCCAGTACTTC
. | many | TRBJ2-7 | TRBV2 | CASSEARRSGVGEQYF | TGTGCCAGCAGTGAAGCGCGTCGGTCAGGGGTTGGGGAGCAGTACTTC
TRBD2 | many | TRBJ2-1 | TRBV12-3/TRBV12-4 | CASSYAAGGSYNEQFF | TGTGCCAGCAGTTACGCCGCGGGGGGCTCCTACAATGAGCAGTTCTTC
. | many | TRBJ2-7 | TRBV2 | CASSEITAAYEQYF | TGTGCCAGCAGTGAGATAACAGCGGCCTACGAGCAGTACTTC
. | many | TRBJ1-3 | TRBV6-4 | CASSLHLMTDSGNTIYF | TGTGCCAGCAGCCTTCACCTTATGACAGATTCTGGAAACACCATATATTTT